This TCR beta chain is drawn from a study of blood T cell repertoires in COVID-19. V lost 3 bases and J 2 bases, leaving 8 bases between the germline ends. This CDR3 region has 14 residues. Looked up from germline, CDR1 is KGHSH and CDR2 is LQKENI. During the 2 weeks before they entered the study, exposed participants had met someone with a PCR-confirmed or clinician-diagnosed COVID-19 case. Sequenced by immunoSEQ multiplex PCR; TCRdb stores in-frame clones only, minus some. The sample includes some 400,000 clones, roughly nine tenths seen only once; the top ten take just over 0.85%. Sequenced: PBMCs or T cells enriched from blood (not recorded which). This TCR was sampled from a woman in her forties who had been exposed to COVID-19. The gene calls are TRBV18 and TRBJ2-1, with D maybe TRBD2 (6 bases). CDR3 loop: CASSPGLAYNEQFF. CDR3 bases: TGTGCCAGCTCACCGGGACTCGCCTACAATGAGCAGTTCTTC. Full variable domain (missing parts from reference TRBV18 and TRBJ2-1): NAGVMQNPRHLVRRRGQEARLRCSPMKGHSHVYWYRQLPEEGLKFMVYLQKENIIDESGMPKERFSAEFPKEGPSILRIQQVVRGDSAAYFCASSPGLAYNEQFFGPGTRLTVL.